Listed here are 29 T cell receptor beta chains from one sample, sequenced in a study of early T cells in non-severe SARS-CoV-2 infection. MiXCR, run by TCRdb on the 5' RACE reads, gives a single entry per CDR3 protein. Of some 76,000 distinct CDR3 sequences detected, approximately 15% appear once; the ten largest clones hold over 12%. Specimen: whole blood. The receptor set was obtained from an adult who was a healthcare worker with PCR-confirmed SARS-CoV-2 infection or an uninfected control (not recorded which).

J is TRBJ2-7 and V is TRBV11-2, with no clear D. Trimming removed 2 bases at V and 2 bases at J, with 7 bases between. The CDR3 covers 13 residues. Germline loops: CDR1 SGHAT, CDR2 FQNNGV. The CDR3 DNA reads TGTGCCAGCAGCTTAAGGGCACCCTACGAGCAGTACTTC. This sequence encodes CASSLRAPYEQYF. The full variable domain, with the rest looked up from reference TRBV11-2 and TRBJ2-7, is EAGVAQSPRYKIIEKRQSVAFWCNPISGHATLYWYQQILGQGPKLLIQFQNNGVVDDSQLPKDRFSAERLKGVDSTLKIQPAKLEDSAVYLCASSLRAPYEQYFGPGTRLTVT.

The chain joins TRBV5-1 to TRBJ1-6; D gene uncertain. CDR3 length: 13 residues. V was trimmed by 5 bases and J by 10 bases, leaving 13 bases between them. CDR1 is SGHRS and CDR2 is YFSETQ in the germline V gene. DNA of the CDR3: TGCGCCAGCAGAGGTGAGGGAAGATCACCCCTCCACTTT. Translation gives CASRGEGRSPLHF.

The chain carries TRBV5-5 and TRBJ2-6; D is perhaps TRBD1 (5 bases). V was pared by 5 bases and J by 1 base, with 10 bases between. Looked up from germline, CDR1 is SGHKS and CDR2 is YYEKEE (reference sequence). There are 15 residues in the CDR3. The CDR3 DNA reads as TGTGCCAGCAGACTCTCAGGGTCTGGGGCCAACGTCCTGACTTTC. It codes for CASRLSGSGANVLTF.

The V and J genes are TRBV5-1 and TRBJ2-3, with 9 bases lining up with TRBD1. J was trimmed by 0 bases and V by 0 bases; bases with no gene match: 5. Germline CDR1 and CDR2: SGHRS and YFSETQ. This CDR3 has 17 residues. CDR3 nucleotide sequence: TGCGCCAGCAGCTTGGATGGACAGGGGTGGAGCACAGATACGCAGTATTTT. Its protein is CASSLDGQGWSTDTQYF.

This chain joins TRBV10-3 and TRBJ2-5; tentative D call: TRBD1 (6 bases). The germline V gene encodes CDR1 ENHRY and CDR2 SYGVKD. Trimming removed 5 bases at V and 2 bases at J, with 9 bases between. CDR3 length: 13 residues. CDR3 amino acids: CAISMDRQETQYF. Written as DNA, the CDR3 is TGTGCCATCAGTATGGACAGACAAGAGACCCAGTACTTC.

The sample holds many counts of this clonotype. V gene TRBV11-2 combines with J gene TRBJ2-3; a possible D gene is TRBD1 (6 bases). CDR1 SGHAT and CDR2 FQNNGV come from the germline V gene. The CDR3 length is 14 residues. Trimming shortened V by 3 bases and J by 6 bases, and 13 bases separated the two germline ends. The CDR3 DNA reads TGTGCCAGCAGCTTCAACCCAAGGGGGGATACGCAGTATTTT. It yields the protein CASSFNPRGDTQYF.

This clonotype occurred a few times. The chain couples TRBV28 to TRBJ2-7; no clear D gene. Trimming shortened V by 3 bases and J by 3 bases, and 9 bases separated the two germline ends. The CDR3 has 13 amino acids. Germline CDR1 and CDR2: MDHEN and SYDVKM. Here the CDR3 reads CASSLTPFYEQYF. The CDR3 nucleotides are TGTGCCAGCAGTTTGACACCCTTCTACGAGCAGTACTTC.

The rearrangement links TRBV7-6 to TRBJ2-5; 9 bases fit TRBD1. Germline CDR1 and CDR2: SGHVS and FNYEAQ. J gave up 3 bases and V 5 bases, and 10 bases lay outside the gene matches. The CDR3 consists of 16 residues. DNA of the CDR3: TGTGCCAGCAGCCCGCAGGACAGGGGAGGTGAAGAGACCCAGTACTTC. This encodes CASSPQDRGGEETQYF. Supplemented by reference TRBV7-6 and TRBJ2-5, the full variable domain reads GAGVSQSPRYKVTKRGQDVALRCDPISGHVSLYWYRQALGQGPEFLTYFNYEAQQDKSGLPNDRFSAERPEGSISTLTIQRTEQRDSAMYRCASSPQDRGGEETQYFGPGTRLLVL.

This clonotype has more than one count but fewer than ten. The V gene is TRBV24-1, the J gene TRBJ1-1; D possibly corresponds to TRBD1 (6 bases). Looked up from germline, CDR1 is KGHDR and CDR2 is SFDVKD. Trimming shortened V by 6 bases and J by 3 bases, and 16 bases separated the two germline ends. CDR3 length: 15 amino acids. CDR3 sequence (DNA): TGTGCCACCAGTTCTGGGGGCCCTAGGGACACTGAAGCTTTCTTT. Its translation: CATSSGGPRDTEAFF.

This clonotype has only a few counts. The chain carries TRBV28 and TRBJ1-2, with 10 bases that match TRBD1. The CDR3 totals 15 residues. Germline V gene lookup returns CDR1 MDHEN and CDR2 SYDVKM. The V gene end was trimmed by 3 bases and the J gene end by 3 bases; junction bases not matched to a gene: 4. The CDR3 loop is CASSFWTGGDYGYTF. The DNA of the CDR3 is TGTGCCAGCAGTTTCTGGACAGGGGGAGACTATGGCTACACCTTC.

The V gene is TRBV20-1, the J gene TRBJ2-3, with D possibly matching TRBD1 (6 bases). CDR3 length equals 14 residues. With 1 base removed from V and 4 bases from J, the gap between germline ends came to 12 bases. Germline V gene sequence: CDR1 DFQATT, CDR2 SNEGSKA (reference sequence). Here the CDR3 DNA reads TGCAGTGCTAGAGGACAGGACCCAGCAGATACGCAGTATTTT. It yields the protein CSARGQDPADTQYF.

This clonotype was seen repeatedly, ten times or more. V usage is TRBV28 and J usage is TRBJ1-2; the match to TRBD1 covers 8 bases. The germline V gene encodes CDR1 MDHEN and CDR2 SYDVKM. With V trimmed by 9 bases and J by 4 bases, 10 bases remained unmatched. CDR3 length equals 14 residues. The CDR3 here is CASRQGRLLYGYTF. In DNA form, the CDR3 reads TGTGCCAGTAGACAGGGGCGATTACTCTATGGCTACACCTTC.

To note about this clonotype: It is unclear where the CDR3 begins or ends on the DNA, so no DNA is shown, and the CDR3 is as TCRdb lists it. The rearrangement uses TRBV7-9 and TRBJ1-6; TRBD1 reflects the table's D call only, with no check against the DNA. Germline CDR1 reads SEHNR; CDR2 reads FQNEAQ (reference sequence). The CDR3 is 17 amino acids long, termini counted. The CDR3 here is CASSFGAGAGRVSPLHF.

In its sample, this clonotype was seen many times. The J gene is TRBJ1-2, the V gene TRBV12-3 or TRBV12-4; 7 bases align to TRBD1. The CDR3 runs to 14 residues. Trimming took 1 base from V and 5 from J; bases not matched to a gene: 4. Written as DNA, the CDR3 is TGTGCCAGCAGTTTAGACAGGGGCGCTTATGGCTACACCTTC. It is translated as CASSLDRGAYGYTF.

As for this clonotype: The CDR3 ends on some other residue instead of the conserved phenylalanine or tryptophan, so this is likely a read error. The chain carries TRBV6-2 or TRBV6-3 and TRBJ2-1, with TRBD2 matching over 9 bases. J lost 13 bases, V lost 2 bases, and 15 bases had no gene match. The V gene's germline CDR1 is MNHEY and CDR2 SVGEGT. CDR3 length: 16 amino acids. The CDR3, as DNA: TGTGCCAGCAGTTACCCCCCCGCGGGGGGGGCCGTTAGACAGTTCTTA. Translation: CASSYPPAGGAVRQFL.

This rearrangement joins TRBV28 to TRBJ1-5; D unresolved. The ends were cut back, 2 bases at V and 4 bases at J, with 6 bases in the middle. The CDR3 runs 13 residues. CDR1 MDHEN and CDR2 SYDVKM come from the germline V gene. The CDR3 bases are TGTGCCAGCAGTTTACCGAATAATCAGCCCCAGCATTTT. This encodes CASSLPNNQPQHF.

This clonotype was seen more than once but under ten times. The V gene is TRBV14, the J gene TRBJ2-7; TRBD1 matches at 7 bases. V shed 2 bases and J 4 bases; nucleotides not matched to a gene: 8. The CDR3 consists of 15 residues. Germline CDR1 reads SGHDN; CDR2 reads FVKESK. The CDR3 DNA reads TGTGCCAGCAGCCAAAGCCGGGACAGACGGTACGAGCAGTACTTC. Translation gives CASSQSRDRRYEQYF. The full variable domain, with the rest looked up from reference TRBV14 and TRBJ2-7, is EAGVTQFPSHSVIEKGQTVTLRCDPISGHDNLYWYRRVMGKEIKFLLHFVKESKQDESGMPNNRFLAERTGGTYSTLKVQPAELEDSGVYFCASSQSRDRRYEQYFGPGTRLTVT.

This clonotype was seen a handful of times. DNA of the CDR3: TGTGCCAGCAGCGTCGGGAGCCCGAGGTACGAGCAGTACTTC. Translated, it gives CASSVGSPRYEQYF. V is TRBV11-2 and J is TRBJ2-7, with D perhaps matching TRBD2 (6 bases). Per the germline V gene, CDR1 is SGHAT and CDR2 is FQNNGV. There are 14 residues in the CDR3. Trimming stripped 5 bases from V and 4 bases from J, with 15 bases between.

The sample holds a few counts of this clonotype. The rearrangement uses TRBV5-1 and TRBJ2-1; TRBD1 agrees at 7 bases. Germline assignment: CDR1 SGHRS and CDR2 YFSETQ. CDR3 length equals 14 residues. V shed 4 bases and J 5 bases; nucleotides not matched to a gene: 6. The CDR3 DNA reads as TGCGCCAGCAGCCCGACAGGGTTGGACAATGAGCAGTTCTTC. Amino acids: CASSPTGLDNEQFF. Complete variable domain (other parts from reference TRBV5-1 and TRBJ2-1): KAGVTQTPRYLIKTRGQQVTLSCSPISGHRSVSWYQQTPGQGLQFLFEYFSETQRNKGNFPGRFSGRQFSNSRSEMNVSTLELGDSALYLCASSPTGLDNEQFFGPGTRLTVL.

The table lists this clonotype with a few counts. The chain couples TRBV4-1 to TRBJ1-1, with a tentative D call TRBD1 (5 bases). V lost 0 bases and J 1 base, leaving 9 bases between the germline ends. The length of the CDR3 is 15 residues. Looked up from germline, CDR1 is MGHRA and CDR2 is YSYEKL. CDR3 sequence: CASSQEGPRNTEAFF. For the CDR3, the DNA is TGCGCCAGCAGCCAAGAGGGGCCCCGGAACACTGAAGCTTTCTTT.

This clonotype was counted only a few times. The chain is built from TRBV28 and TRBJ1-1, with D uncertain. The germline V gene has CDR1 MDHEN and CDR2 SYDVKM. Trimming removed 7 bases at V and 2 bases at J, with 17 bases between. The CDR3 covers 15 residues. This CDR3 is CASNLQQALNTEAFF. In DNA form, the CDR3 reads TGTGCCAGCAATCTTCAGCAGGCGCTTAACACTGAAGCTTTCTTT.

This clonotype was seen many times. The V gene is TRBV11-3, the J gene TRBJ2-2, with 8 nucleotides matching TRBD2. The CDR3 has 16 residues. V was clipped by 5 bases and J by 1 base; unmatched bases: 6. CDR1 is SGHNT and CDR2 is YENEEA in the germline V gene. The CDR3 nucleotides read TGTGCCAGCAGCCACTTTAGCGGGGTGAACACCGGGGAGCTGTTTTTT. Protein product: CASSHFSGVNTGELFF. The whole variable domain, remainder taken from reference TRBV11-3 and TRBJ2-2, is EAGVVQSPRYKIIEKKQPVAFWCNPISGHNTLYWYLQNLGQGPELLIRYENEEAVDDSQLPKDRFSAERLKGVDSTLKIQPAELGDSAVYLCASSHFSGVNTGELFFGEGSRLTVL.

Only a few counts were recorded for this clonotype. The chain employs TRBV18 and TRBJ1-1, with D hard to call. V was shortened by 3 bases and J by 4 bases, with 15 bases between the two germline ends. CDR1 and CDR2 (germline): KGHSH, LQKENI. This CDR3 region has 15 residues. The CDR3 nucleotides read TGTGCCAGCTCACCGAGGACCCTTAGATTCACTGAAGCTTTCTTT. This translates into CASSPRTLRFTEAFF.

This clonotype occurred many times. The chain employs TRBV6-2 or TRBV6-3 and TRBJ1-6; D perhaps matches TRBD1 (6 bases). CDR3 size: 15 residues. V shed 2 bases and J shed 5 bases, with 10 bases lying between them. Looked up from germline, CDR1 is MNHEY and CDR2 is SVGEGT. The CDR3 loop is CASSYAGEDNSPLHF. CDR3 DNA sequence: TGTGCCAGCAGTTACGCAGGGGAAGATAATTCACCCCTCCACTTT.

The rearrangement links TRBV18 to TRBJ1-1; a weak D match, TRBD1 (5 bases). In germline, CDR1 is KGHSH, CDR2 LQKENI. The V and J ends lost 4 bases and 3 bases respectively, with 9 bases between them. The CDR3 covers 13 residues. CDR3 protein: CASSQSRDTEAFF. For the CDR3, the DNA is TGTGCCAGCTCACAATCCAGGGACACTGAAGCTTTCTTT.

V and J are TRBV7-2 and TRBJ2-2; 9 bases line up with TRBD1. Trimming cost V 5 bases and J 4 bases; bases outside gene matches: 11. The CDR3 covers 17 residues. Per germline, CDR1 SGHTA and CDR2 FQGNSA. The CDR3: CASSPNTGGGGTGELFF. CDR3 DNA sequence: TGTGCCAGCAGCCCCAACACAGGGGGCGGGGGCACCGGGGAGCTGTTTTTT.

V is TRBV28 and J is TRBJ2-2; possibly TRBD2 for D (6 bases). This CDR3 comprises 16 residues. Germline V lookup: CDR1 MDHEN, CDR2 SYDVKM. The V end was cut by 3 bases, the J end by 1 base, with 12 bases between. The CDR3 region is CASSFWQGGNTGELFF. As DNA, the CDR3 is TGTGCCAGCAGTTTTTGGCAGGGAGGGAACACCGGGGAGCTGTTTTTT.

This clonotype was observed a handful of times. The limits of the CDR3 on the DNA are not certain, so only TCRdb's listed CDR3 is given. V usage is TRBV11-2 and J usage is TRBJ2-4; the D call TRBD1 from the table was never checked on the DNA. CDR1 is SGHAT and CDR2 is FQNNGV in the germline V gene. With termini counted, the CDR3 has 15 amino acids. CDR3 sequence: CASSLVVGQGASQDF.

The chain links TRBV21-1 to TRBJ2-3; the DNA was not used to check the table's D call, TRBD2. TRBV21-1 is labeled a pseudogene. CDR3 length: 22 amino acids. The CDR3 region is CASSKDPATSGGPPRWEDTQYF. The CDR3 DNA reads TGTGCCAGCAGCAAAGACCCGGCAACTAGCGGGGGGCCCCCGCGTTGGGAGGATACGCAGTATTTT.